What follows are 18 T cell receptor beta chains derived from one specimen sequenced in a study of cytomegalovirus exposure and HLA in healthy donors. The PCR used 60 Vbeta and 13 Jbeta primers. Generated by immunoSEQ multiplex PCR, the TCRdb table keeps only in-frame clones and is missing some. The data hold around 130,000 clones, with around four fifths observed a single time. Specimen: PBMCs. All receptors come from a boy younger than 18 in good health and CMV-seronegative.

The V call is TRBV29-1, the J call TRBJ1-1, with TRBD1 matching over 8 bases. The CDR3 is 16 residues long. Germline lookup yields CDR1 SQVTM and CDR2 ANQGSEA. The V segment lost 5 bases and the J segment 5 bases; nucleotides outside the gene matches: 16. As DNA, the CDR3 is TGCAGCGTTTCCCCCTGGGGCAGGGGGCAGGGGACTGAAGCTTTCTTT. Encoded protein: CSVSPWGRGQGTEAFF.

The chain joins TRBV27 to TRBJ1-1; D might be TRBD1 (5 bases). The germline gives CDR1 MNHEY, CDR2 SMNVEV (reference sequence). V was trimmed by 3 bases and J by 3 bases, leaving 8 bases between them. The CDR3 sequence is 13 residues long. The CDR3 spells CASSFGGDTEAFF. CDR3 nucleotides: TGTGCCAGCAGTTTTGGAGGGGACACTGAAGCTTTCTTT.

V and J are TRBV14 and TRBJ1-2; 9 bases are shared with TRBD1. With V trimmed by 4 bases and J by 8 bases, 5 bases remained unmatched. The CDR3 is 13 amino acids. Per germline, CDR1 SGHDN and CDR2 FVKESK. The CDR3 DNA reads TGTGCCAGCAGCCCGCGGACAGGGGAAGGCTACACCTTC. Translating gives CASSPRTGEGYTF.

In its sample, this clone was seen a few times. V usage is TRBV27 and J usage is TRBJ1-2; D may be TRBD1 (6 bases). The CDR3 totals 14 residues. Between the trimmed V and J ends, which lost 4 bases and 3 bases, there was a span of 12 bases. Germline V gives CDR1 MNHEY, CDR2 SMNVEV (reference sequence). The CDR3 here is CASSSTGYDYGYTF. The CDR3 bases are TGTGCCAGCAGTTCGACAGGCTACGACTATGGCTACACCTTC.

The V call is TRBV6-6, the J call TRBJ1-2; 9 nucleotides match TRBD1. CDR1 and CDR2 (germline): MNHNY, SVGAGI (reference sequence). V lost 3 bases, J lost 7 bases, and 6 bases stayed unmatched. The CDR3 totals 14 residues. The CDR3 spells CASSYRGQGFGYTF. CDR3 DNA: TGTGCCAGCAGTTATCGGGGACAGGGATTTGGCTACACCTTC.

The sample holds one count of this clone. V gene TRBV4-3 combines with J gene TRBJ2-1; possible D gene TRBD1, 5 bases. The CDR3 totals 16 residues. In germline, CDR1 is LGHNA, CDR2 YSLEER. Between the trimmed V and J ends, which lost 0 bases and 4 bases, there was a span of 13 bases. The chain's CDR3 is CASSQDGGAVYNEQFF. In DNA, the CDR3 is TGCGCCAGCAGCCAAGATGGTGGGGCAGTATACAATGAGCAGTTCTTC.

The chain uses TRBV7-9 and TRBJ2-5, with 11 bases that match TRBD1. This CDR3 contains 16 residues. CDR1 and CDR2 (germline): SEHNR, FQNEAQ (reference sequence). The V segment lost 2 bases and the J segment 3 bases; nucleotides outside the gene matches: 5. The CDR3 nucleotides are TGTGCCAGCAGCTTACCCAGGACAGGGGGCGAAGAGACCCAGTACTTC. The encoded protein is CASSLPRTGGEETQYF.

V is TRBV5-4 and J is TRBJ2-2, with D possibly TRBD2 on 6 matching bases. The germline V gene has CDR1 SGHNT and CDR2 YYREEE (reference sequence). V lost 0 bases to trimming and J lost 4 bases, with 10 bases between them. The CDR3 is 15 residues long. In DNA, the CDR3 is TGTGCCAGCAGCTTGGGACTAGTAAGCACCGGGGAGCTGTTTTTT. As protein: CASSLGLVSTGELFF.

This sequence joins TRBV30 and TRBJ2-3, with a possible D match to TRBD2 (6 bases). The CDR3 is made up of 14 amino acids. V was cut by 1 base and J by 0 bases, with 8 bases left in between. Per the germline V gene, CDR1 is GTSNPN and CDR2 is SVGIG (reference sequence). The CDR3 DNA follows: TGTGCCTGGAGTGCCGGGACTAGCACAGATACGCAGTATTTT. Its translation is CAWSAGTSTDTQYF.

This clone has a handful of counts. V usage is TRBV7-2 and J usage is TRBJ2-6; D gene unclear. Germline values: CDR1 SGHTA, CDR2 FQGNSA. Trimming stripped 0 bases from V and 0 bases from J, with 9 bases between. The CDR3 loop spans 17 amino acids. Here the CDR3 reads CASSLAVSGSGANVLTF. CDR3 coding DNA: TGTGCCAGCAGCTTAGCGGTTTCGGGCTCTGGGGCCAACGTCCTGACTTTC.

The rearrangement links TRBV4-3 to TRBJ2-3; maybe TRBD1 (7 bases). Trimming took off 4 bases at V and 4 bases at J, with 21 bases between the two ends. The CDR3 length is 17 residues. The germline V gene has CDR1 LGHNA and CDR2 YSLEER. CDR3 sequence (DNA): TGCGCCAGCAGCCCCACCGGGGGCCTAGGGGGCCCAGATACGCAGTATTTT. Translated: CASSPTGGLGGPDTQYF.

The CDR3 DNA follows: TGTGCCAGCAGCGTAGGGGCTAGCGGGAGCATATACGAGCAGTACTTC. Translating it yields CASSVGASGSIYEQYF. This rearrangement joins TRBV9 to TRBJ2-7; TRBD2 aligns across 10 bases. The CDR3 is 16 amino acids. CDR1 SGDLS and CDR2 YYNGEE come from the germline V gene. After removal of 0 bases from V and 4 bases from J, the junction contained 7 bases not matched to a gene.

This chain links TRBV7-7 with TRBJ2-1; no firm D call. Trimming left V 1 base short and J 5 bases short, with 12 bases between. The CDR3 loop spans 15 amino acids. In germline, CDR1 is SSHAT, CDR2 FNYEAQ (reference sequence). CDR3 region: CASSLDQSVNNEQFF. CDR3 coding DNA: TGTGCCAGCAGCTTAGACCAGTCCGTTAACAATGAGCAGTTCTTC.

This clone was seen only once. The V gene is TRBV18, the J gene TRBJ1-2, with 10 bases lining up with TRBD1. Trimming at V came to 2 bases and at J to 4 bases, leaving 1 base not matched to a gene. CDR1 and CDR2 (germline): KGHSH, LQKENI. The CDR3 spans 14 residues. This CDR3 reads CASSPGTGVYGYTF. As DNA, the CDR3 is TGTGCCAGCTCACCAGGGACAGGGGTCTATGGCTACACCTTC.

The V and J genes are TRBV4-2 and TRBJ2-7; TRBD2 might be the D (7 bases). This CDR3 has 15 residues. Germline assignment: CDR1 LGHNA and CDR2 YNFKEQ. The V gene lost 5 bases and the J gene lost 2 bases, with 16 bases spanning the gap. The CDR3 DNA sequence: TGTGCCAGCAGCACGGGGGGTACAGGGACCTACGAGCAGTACTTC. Amino acid sequence: CASSTGGTGTYEQYF.

The rearrangement links TRBV27 to TRBJ1-4; TRBD1 matches at 9 bases. In germline, CDR1 is MNHEY, CDR2 SMNVEV (reference sequence). J gave up 7 bases and V 5 bases, and 8 bases lay outside the gene matches. The CDR3 has 15 amino acids. The CDR3 nucleotides are TGTGCCAGCAGTGGGCTAGGACAGGGGTTTGAAAAACTGTTTTTT. The encoded protein is CASSGLGQGFEKLFF.

CDR3 nucleotide sequence: TGTGCCAGTAGTAGACAGGGCTACCAAGAGACCCAGTACTTC. It specifies CASSRQGYQETQYF. The chain joins TRBV19 to TRBJ2-5; the match to TRBD1 covers 7 bases. CDR1 is LNHDA and CDR2 is SQIVND in the germline V gene (reference sequence). The CDR3 is 14 residues long. Germline trimming cut 4 bases from V and 0 bases from J; bases unmatched to any gene: 2. Looking up the rest from reference TRBV19 and TRBJ2-5 gives the full variable domain: DGGITQSPKYLFRKEGQNVTLSCEQNLNHDAMYWYRQDPGQGLRLIYYSQIVNDFQKGDIAEGYSVSREKKESFPLTVTSAQKNPTAFYLCASSRQGYQETQYFGPGTRLLVL.

The V call is TRBV5-1, the J call TRBJ2-1; 13 positions match TRBD2. With V trimmed by 1 base and J by 9 bases, 4 bases remained unmatched. The CDR3 is made up of 15 amino acids. Germline assignment: CDR1 SGHRS and CDR2 YFSETQ. The CDR3: CASSLTGTSGAEQFF. DNA for the CDR3: TGCGCCAGCAGCTTGACCGGGACTAGCGGGGCTGAGCAGTTCTTC.